This TCR beta chain was documented in a study of human CD8 memory T cell subsets. UMI-labeled 5' RACE was used, and it produced the TCR beta libraries. One entry per CDR3 protein, called by TCRdb with MiXCR from the 5' RACE reads. The sample consists of around 8,200 distinct CDR3 sequences, about 3.8% of them appearing once. The CDR3 runs 15 residues. The germline CDR1 and CDR2 sequences are LGHDT and YNNKEL (reference sequence). The V gene lost 5 bases and the J gene lost 6 bases, with 17 bases spanning the gap. The sample consisted of CD8+ T cells from PBMCs. The rearrangement links TRBV3-1 to TRBJ1-5, with D perhaps TRBD1 (5 bases). The receptor comes from a human donor in good health. CDR3 bases: TGTGCCAGCAGCTGGAAACTTGGGAGGGGTCAGCCCCAGCATTTT. Translation: CASSWKLGRGQPQHF.